The TCR beta chain described here comes from a study of T cell changes during pregnancy in multiple sclerosis. Libraries were prepared by immunoSEQ multiplex PCR; TCRdb keeps only in-frame clonotypes and omits some of them. The sample gives approximately 53,000 clones, more than 80% of which show up once; 0.37% is in the top ten. Looked up from germline, CDR1 is MGHRA and CDR2 is YSYEKL. V was pared by 6 bases and J by 5 bases, with 7 bases of the junction left unmatched. This CDR3 is built from 14 residues. The chain combines TRBV4-1 with TRBJ2-5; TRBD1 agrees at 9 bases. The clonotype comes from a female donor with multiple sclerosis, enrolled in a pregnancy study. The material was CD4+ T cells from peripheral blood mononuclear cells, obtained before pregnancy. CDR3 in amino acids: CASSPSGTGETQYF. The CDR3 bases are TGCGCCAGCAGTCCCTCCGGGACAGGGGAGACCCAGTACTTC.